This T cell receptor beta chain was identified during a study of blood T cell repertoires in COVID-19. On the study more broadly: T cells, B-cell-depleted T cells, or PBMCs provided the cDNA or gDNA that served as material.

Looked up from germline, CDR1 is SGHAT and CDR2 is FQNNGV. This CDR3 has 15 amino acids. V was pared by 3 bases and J by 0 bases, with 12 bases between. The data were produced by immunoSEQ multiplex PCR, yet TCRdb's version contains in-frame clones alone and is incomplete. Of about 400,000 clones listed, over 75% are singletons. Residents of 24 US areas, aged about 18 to 89 years, made up the participants. The receptor was derived from a woman between 25 and 40 years old with acute COVID-19. This chain connects TRBV11-2 to TRBJ2-7; D unclear. Sample: PBMCs or T cells enriched from blood (not recorded which). The CDR3 sequence is CASSFGQLSSYEQYF. The CDR3 nucleotides are TGTGCCAGCAGCTTTGGGCAGCTGAGCTCCTACGAGCAGTACTTC. Combining the CDR3 with reference TRBV11-2 and TRBJ2-7 gives the whole variable domain EAGVAQSPRYKIIEKRQSVAFWCNPISGHATLYWYQQILGQGPKLLIQFQNNGVVDDSQLPKDRFSAERLKGVDSTLKIQPAKLEDSAVYLCASSFGQLSSYEQYFGPGTRLTVT.